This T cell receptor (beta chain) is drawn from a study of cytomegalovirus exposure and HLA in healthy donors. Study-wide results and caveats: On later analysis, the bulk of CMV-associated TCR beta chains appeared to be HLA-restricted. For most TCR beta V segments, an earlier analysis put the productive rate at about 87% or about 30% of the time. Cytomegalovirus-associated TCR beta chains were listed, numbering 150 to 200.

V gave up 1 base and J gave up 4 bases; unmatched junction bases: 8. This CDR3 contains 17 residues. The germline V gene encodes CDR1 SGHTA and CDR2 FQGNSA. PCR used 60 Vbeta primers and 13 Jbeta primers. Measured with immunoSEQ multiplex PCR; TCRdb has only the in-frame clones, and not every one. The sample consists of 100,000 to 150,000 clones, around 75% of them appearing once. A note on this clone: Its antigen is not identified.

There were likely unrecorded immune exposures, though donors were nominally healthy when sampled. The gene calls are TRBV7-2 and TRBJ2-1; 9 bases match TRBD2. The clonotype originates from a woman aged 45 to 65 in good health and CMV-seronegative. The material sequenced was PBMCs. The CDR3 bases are TGTGCCAGCAGCTTAGTGGGACTAGCCGCAATTTACAATGAGCAGTTCTTC. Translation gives CASSLVGLAAIYNEQFF.